This TCR beta chain is from a study of OX40 agonist ivuxolimab in advanced cancers. For the study at large: Age averaged around 58 years (range 23 to 79), and about 86% were male.

The CDR3 has 13 residues. Trimming took 3 bases from V and 3 from J, leaving 5 bases between them. CDR1 LNHDA and CDR2 SQIVND come from the germline V gene (reference sequence). The repertoire was sequenced with immunoSEQ multiplex PCR; TCRdb's copy has only in-frame clones and lacks some. This sample has fewer than 85,000 clones, with about 90% found just once. The sequence came from an adult with an advanced solid tumor such as melanoma, head and neck, liver or kidney cancer. The rearrangement links TRBV19 to TRBJ2-2; D not certain. Sequenced material: CD4+ or CD8+ T cells sorted from blood, taken in a trial of the OX40 agonist ivuxolimab. CDR3 nucleotide sequence: TGTGCCAGTAGTATCGGAGACACCGGGGAGCTGTTTTTT. This codes for CASSIGDTGELFF.